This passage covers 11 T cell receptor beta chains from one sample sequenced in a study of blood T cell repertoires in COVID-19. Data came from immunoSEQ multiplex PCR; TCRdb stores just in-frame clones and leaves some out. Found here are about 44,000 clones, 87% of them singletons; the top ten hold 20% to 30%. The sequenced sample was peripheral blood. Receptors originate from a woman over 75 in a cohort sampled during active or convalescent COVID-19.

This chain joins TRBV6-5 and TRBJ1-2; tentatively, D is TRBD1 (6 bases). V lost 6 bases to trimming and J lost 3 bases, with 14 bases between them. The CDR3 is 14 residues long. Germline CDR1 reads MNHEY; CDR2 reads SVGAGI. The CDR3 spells CASRKQGRDYGYTF. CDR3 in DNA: TGTGCCAGCAGGAAGCAGGGGCGGGACTATGGCTACACCTTC.

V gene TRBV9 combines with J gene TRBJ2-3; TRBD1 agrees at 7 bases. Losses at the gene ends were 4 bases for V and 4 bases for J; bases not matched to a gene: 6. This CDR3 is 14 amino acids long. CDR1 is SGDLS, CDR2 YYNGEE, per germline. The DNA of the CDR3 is TGTGCCAGCAGCCACAGGGGATTCGCAGATACGCAGTATTTT. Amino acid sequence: CASSHRGFADTQYF.

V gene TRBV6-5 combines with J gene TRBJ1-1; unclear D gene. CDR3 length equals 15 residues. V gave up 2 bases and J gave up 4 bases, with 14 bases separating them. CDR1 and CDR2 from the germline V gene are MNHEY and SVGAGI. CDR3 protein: CASSYLAGVGTEAFF. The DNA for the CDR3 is TGTGCCAGCAGTTACCTCGCCGGGGTTGGCACTGAAGCTTTCTTT.

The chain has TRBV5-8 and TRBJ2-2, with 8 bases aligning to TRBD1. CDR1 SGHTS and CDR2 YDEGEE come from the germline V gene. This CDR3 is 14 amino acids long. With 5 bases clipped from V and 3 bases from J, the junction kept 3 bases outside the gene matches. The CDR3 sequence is CASSSGGYTGELFF. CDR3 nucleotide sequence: TGTGCCAGCAGTTCAGGGGGCTACACCGGGGAGCTGTTTTTT.

This CDR3 is CASSSPGGQVNIQYF. The CDR3, as DNA: TGTGCCAGCAGCTCACCGGGGGGACAGGTAAACATTCAGTACTTC. The chain recombines TRBV7-9 with TRBJ2-4, with D perhaps matching TRBD1 (8 bases). Germline V gives CDR1 SEHNR, CDR2 FQNEAQ (reference sequence). The CDR3 extends over 15 amino acids. V shed 4 bases and J shed 6 bases, with 16 bases lying between them.

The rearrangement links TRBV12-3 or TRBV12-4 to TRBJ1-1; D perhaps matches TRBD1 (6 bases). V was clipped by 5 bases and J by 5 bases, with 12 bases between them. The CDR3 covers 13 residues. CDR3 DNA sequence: TGTGCCAGCAGTAAAGGGGGTAGGACTGAAGCTTTCTTT. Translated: CASSKGGRTEAFF.

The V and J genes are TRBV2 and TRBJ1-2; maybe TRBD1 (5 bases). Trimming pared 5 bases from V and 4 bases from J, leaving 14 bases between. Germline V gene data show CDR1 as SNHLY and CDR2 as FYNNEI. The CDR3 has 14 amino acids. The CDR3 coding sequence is TGTGCCAGCAGTTCCAAGGGGCGCATCTATGGCTACACCTTC. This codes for CASSSKGRIYGYTF.

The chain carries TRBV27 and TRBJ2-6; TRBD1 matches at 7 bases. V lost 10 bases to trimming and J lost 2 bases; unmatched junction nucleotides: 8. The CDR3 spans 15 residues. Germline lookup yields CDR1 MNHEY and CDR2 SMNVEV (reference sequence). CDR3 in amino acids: CATRQGSAGANVLTF. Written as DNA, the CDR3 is TGTGCCACCAGACAGGGTTCTGCTGGGGCCAACGTCCTGACTTTC.

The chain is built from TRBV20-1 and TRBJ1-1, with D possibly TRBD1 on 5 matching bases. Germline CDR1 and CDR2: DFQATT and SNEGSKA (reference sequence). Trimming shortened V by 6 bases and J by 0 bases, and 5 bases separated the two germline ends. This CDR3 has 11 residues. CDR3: CSAGVNTEAFF. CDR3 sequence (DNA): TGCAGTGCAGGGGTGAACACTGAAGCTTTCTTT.

The CDR3 DNA sequence: TGTGCCACCAGCAGACAGGACAGGGTAGCAGATACGCAGTATTTT. Translating it yields CATSRQDRVADTQYF. This chain links TRBV15 with TRBJ2-3; 8 bases fit TRBD1. J lost 4 bases, V lost 2 bases, and 5 bases had no gene match. Germline V CDR1 and CDR2: LNHNV, YYDKDF (reference sequence). The CDR3 consists of 15 residues.

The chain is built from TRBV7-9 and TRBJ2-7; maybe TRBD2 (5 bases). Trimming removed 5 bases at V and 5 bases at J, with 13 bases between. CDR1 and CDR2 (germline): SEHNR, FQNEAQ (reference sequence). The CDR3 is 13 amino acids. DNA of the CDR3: TGTGCCAGCAGCCCGGACTTGTGGAACGAGCAGTACTTC. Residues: CASSPDLWNEQYF.